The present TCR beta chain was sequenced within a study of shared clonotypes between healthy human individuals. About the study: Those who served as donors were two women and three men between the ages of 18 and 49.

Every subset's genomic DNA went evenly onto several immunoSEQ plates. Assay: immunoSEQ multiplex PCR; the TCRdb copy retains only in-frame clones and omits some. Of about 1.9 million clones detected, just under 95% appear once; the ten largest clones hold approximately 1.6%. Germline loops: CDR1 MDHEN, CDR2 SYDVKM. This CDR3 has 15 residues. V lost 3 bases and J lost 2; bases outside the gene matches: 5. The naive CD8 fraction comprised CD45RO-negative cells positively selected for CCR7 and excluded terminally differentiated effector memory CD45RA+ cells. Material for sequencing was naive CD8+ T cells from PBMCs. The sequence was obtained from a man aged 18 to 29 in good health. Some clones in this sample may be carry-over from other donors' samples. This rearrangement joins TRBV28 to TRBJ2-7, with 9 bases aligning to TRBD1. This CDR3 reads CASSFGTGWAYEQYF. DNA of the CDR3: TGTGCCAGCAGTTTCGGGACAGGGTGGGCCTACGAGCAGTACTTC.